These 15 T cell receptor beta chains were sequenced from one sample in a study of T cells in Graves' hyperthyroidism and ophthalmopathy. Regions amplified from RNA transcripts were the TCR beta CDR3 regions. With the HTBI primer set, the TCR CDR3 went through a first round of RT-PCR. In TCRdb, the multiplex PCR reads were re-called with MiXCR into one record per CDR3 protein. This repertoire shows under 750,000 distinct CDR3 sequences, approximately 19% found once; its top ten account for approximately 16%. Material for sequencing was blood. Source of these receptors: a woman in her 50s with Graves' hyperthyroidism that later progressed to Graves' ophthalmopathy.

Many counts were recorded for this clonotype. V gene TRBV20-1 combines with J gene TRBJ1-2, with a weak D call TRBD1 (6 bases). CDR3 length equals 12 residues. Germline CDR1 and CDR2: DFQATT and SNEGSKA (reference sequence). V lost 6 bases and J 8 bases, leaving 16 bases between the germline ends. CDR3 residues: CSALQGFGGYTF. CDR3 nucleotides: TGCAGTGCATTACAGGGTTTCGGGGGCTACACCTTC.

CDR3 bases: TGTGCCAGCTCACCGAAGGGCGGGGGGGCCTCCTACAATGAGCAGTTCTTC. This sequence encodes CASSPKGGGASYNEQFF. V gene TRBV18 combines with J gene TRBJ2-1; 9 bases are shared with TRBD2. Trimming removed 3 bases from V and 0 bases from J; junction bases left unmatched: 6. Germline V gene lookup returns CDR1 KGHSH and CDR2 LQKENI. The CDR3 runs to 17 residues.

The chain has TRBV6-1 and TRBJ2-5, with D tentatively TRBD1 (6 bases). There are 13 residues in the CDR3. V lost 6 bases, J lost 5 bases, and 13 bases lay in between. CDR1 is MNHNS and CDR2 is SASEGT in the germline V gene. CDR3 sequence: CASRVTGRETQYF. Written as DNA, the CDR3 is TGTGCCAGCAGGGTTACAGGGCGGGAGACCCAGTACTTC.

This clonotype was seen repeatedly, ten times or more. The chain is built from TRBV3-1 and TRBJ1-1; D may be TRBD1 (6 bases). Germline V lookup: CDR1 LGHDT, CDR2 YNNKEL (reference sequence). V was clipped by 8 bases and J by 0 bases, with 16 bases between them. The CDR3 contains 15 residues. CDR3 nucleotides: TGTGCCAGCGAAAGTGGGGGGGCGATGAACACTGAAGCTTTCTTT. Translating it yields CASESGGAMNTEAFF.

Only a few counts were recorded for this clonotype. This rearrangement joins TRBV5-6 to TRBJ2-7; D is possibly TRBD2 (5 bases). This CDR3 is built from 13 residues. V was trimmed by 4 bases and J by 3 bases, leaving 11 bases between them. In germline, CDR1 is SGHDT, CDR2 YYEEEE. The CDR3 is CASSPGLNYEQYF. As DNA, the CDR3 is TGTGCCAGCAGCCCCGGACTTAACTACGAGCAGTACTTC.

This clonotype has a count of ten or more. In nucleotides, the CDR3 is TGTGCCAGCAGTCCGGGCCCCACAGCGAACACCGGGGAGCTGTTTTTT. Translated, it gives CASSPGPTANTGELFF. The rearrangement joins TRBV2 to TRBJ2-2; D unresolved. The CDR3 has 16 residues. Germline V gene sequence: CDR1 SNHLY, CDR2 FYNNEI. V was cut by 5 bases and J by 0 bases, with 13 bases left in between.

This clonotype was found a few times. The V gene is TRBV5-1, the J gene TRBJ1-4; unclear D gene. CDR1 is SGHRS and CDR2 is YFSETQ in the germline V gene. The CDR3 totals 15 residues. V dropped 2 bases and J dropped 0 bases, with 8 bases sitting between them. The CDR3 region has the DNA TGCGCCAGCAGCTTTGTGGGAGCAACTAATGAAAAACTGTTTTTT. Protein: CASSFVGATNEKLFF.

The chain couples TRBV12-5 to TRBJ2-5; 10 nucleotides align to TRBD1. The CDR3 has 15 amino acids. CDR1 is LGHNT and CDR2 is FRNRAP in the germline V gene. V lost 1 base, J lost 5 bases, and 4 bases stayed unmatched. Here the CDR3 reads CASGLGDRGRETQYF. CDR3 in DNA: TGTGCTAGTGGTTTGGGAGACAGGGGGCGTGAGACCCAGTACTTC.

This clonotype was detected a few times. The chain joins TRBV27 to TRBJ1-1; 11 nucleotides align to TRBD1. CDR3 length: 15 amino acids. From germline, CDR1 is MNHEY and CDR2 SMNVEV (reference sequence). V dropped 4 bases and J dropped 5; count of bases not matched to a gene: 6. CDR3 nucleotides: TGTGCCAGCAGTTACCGGACAGGGGGCTGGACTGAAGCTTTCTTT. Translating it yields CASSYRTGGWTEAFF.

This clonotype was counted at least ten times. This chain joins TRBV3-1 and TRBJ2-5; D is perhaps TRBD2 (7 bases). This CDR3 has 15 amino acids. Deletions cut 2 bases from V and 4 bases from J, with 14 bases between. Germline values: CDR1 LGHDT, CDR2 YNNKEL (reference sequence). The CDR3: CASSQRGGGGETQYF. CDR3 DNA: TGTGCCAGCAGCCAACGTGGGGGAGGGGGAGAGACCCAGTACTTC.

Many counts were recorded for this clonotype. This CDR3 is CASSPRVFTDTQYF. The CDR3 nucleotides are TGTGCCAGCTCACCACGAGTTTTCACAGATACGCAGTATTTT. The rearrangement uses TRBV18 and TRBJ2-3; D unclear. The CDR3 consists of 14 residues. V gave up 1 base and J gave up 2 bases, with 7 bases separating them. Germline values: CDR1 KGHSH, CDR2 LQKENI. Full variable domain (remainder filled in from reference TRBV18 and TRBJ2-3): NAGVMQNPRHLVRRRGQEARLRCSPMKGHSHVYWYRQLPEEGLKFMVYLQKENIIDESGMPKERFSAEFPKEGPSILRIQQVVRGDSAAYFCASSPRVFTDTQYFGPGTRLTVL.

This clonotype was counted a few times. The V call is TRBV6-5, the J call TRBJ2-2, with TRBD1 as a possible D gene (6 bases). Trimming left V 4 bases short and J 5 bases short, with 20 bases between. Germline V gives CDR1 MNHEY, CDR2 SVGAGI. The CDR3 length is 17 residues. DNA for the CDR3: TGTGCCAGCAGTTCAACAGGGAGAGAAACGATAACCGGGGAGCTGTTTTTT. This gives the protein CASSSTGRETITGELFF.

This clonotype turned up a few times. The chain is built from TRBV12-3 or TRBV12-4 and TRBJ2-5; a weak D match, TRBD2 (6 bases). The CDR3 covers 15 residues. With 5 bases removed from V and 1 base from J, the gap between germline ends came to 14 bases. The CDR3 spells CASSALGGVQETQYF. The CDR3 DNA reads TGTGCCAGCAGTGCCTTGGGGGGAGTCCAAGAGACCCAGTACTTC.

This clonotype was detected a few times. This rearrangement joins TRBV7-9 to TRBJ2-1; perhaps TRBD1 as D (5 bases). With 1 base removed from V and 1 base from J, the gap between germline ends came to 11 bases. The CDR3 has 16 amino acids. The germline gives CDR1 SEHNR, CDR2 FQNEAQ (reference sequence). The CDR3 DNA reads TGTGCCAGCAGCTTAGGGGTACAGGCATCCTACAATGAGCAGTTCTTC. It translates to CASSLGVQASYNEQFF.

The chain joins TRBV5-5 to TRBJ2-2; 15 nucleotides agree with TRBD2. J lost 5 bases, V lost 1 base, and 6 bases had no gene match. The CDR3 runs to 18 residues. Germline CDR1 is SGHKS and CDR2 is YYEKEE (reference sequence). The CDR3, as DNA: TGTGCCAGCAGCTTGAGGGGACTAGCGGGGGGAGTAACCGGGGAGCTGTTTTTT. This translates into CASSLRGLAGGVTGELFF.